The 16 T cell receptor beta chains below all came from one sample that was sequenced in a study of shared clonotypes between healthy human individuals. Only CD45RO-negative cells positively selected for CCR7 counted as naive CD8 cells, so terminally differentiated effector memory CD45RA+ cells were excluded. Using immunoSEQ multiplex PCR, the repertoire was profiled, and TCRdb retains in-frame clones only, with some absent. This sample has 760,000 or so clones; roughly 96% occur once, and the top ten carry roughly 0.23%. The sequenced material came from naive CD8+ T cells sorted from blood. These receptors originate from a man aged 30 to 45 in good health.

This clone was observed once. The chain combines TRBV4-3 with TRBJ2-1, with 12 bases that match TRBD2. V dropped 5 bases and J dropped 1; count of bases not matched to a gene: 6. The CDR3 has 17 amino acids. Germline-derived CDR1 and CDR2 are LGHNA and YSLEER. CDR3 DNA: TGCGCCAGCAGCTCAGGACTAGCGGGAAGATCCTACAATGAGCAGTTCTTC. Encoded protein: CASSSGLAGRSYNEQFF.

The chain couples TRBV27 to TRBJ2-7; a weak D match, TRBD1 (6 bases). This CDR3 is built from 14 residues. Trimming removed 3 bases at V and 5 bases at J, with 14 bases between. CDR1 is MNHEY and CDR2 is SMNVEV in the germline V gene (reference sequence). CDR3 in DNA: TGTGCCAGCAGTTTCGCCGGGACATTCAACGAGCAGTACTTC. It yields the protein CASSFAGTFNEQYF.

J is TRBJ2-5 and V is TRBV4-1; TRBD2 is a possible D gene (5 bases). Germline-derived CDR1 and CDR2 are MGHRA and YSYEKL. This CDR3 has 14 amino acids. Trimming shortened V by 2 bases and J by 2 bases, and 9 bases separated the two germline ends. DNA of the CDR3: TGCGCCAGCAGCCAATCTACGGGACAAGAGACCCAGTACTTC. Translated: CASSQSTGQETQYF.

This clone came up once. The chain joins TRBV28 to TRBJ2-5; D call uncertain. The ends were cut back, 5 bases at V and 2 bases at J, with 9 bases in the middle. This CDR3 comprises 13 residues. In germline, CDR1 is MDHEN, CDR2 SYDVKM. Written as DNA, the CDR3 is TGTGCCAGCAGTGAGCAGTTACAAGAGACCCAGTACTTC. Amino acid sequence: CASSEQLQETQYF.

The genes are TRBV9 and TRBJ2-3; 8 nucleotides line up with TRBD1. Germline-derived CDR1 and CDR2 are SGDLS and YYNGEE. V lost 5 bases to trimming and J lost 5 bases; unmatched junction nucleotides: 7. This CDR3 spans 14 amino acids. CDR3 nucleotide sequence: TGTGCCAGCAGTCGGGCAGACAGGGGAGATACGCAGTATTTT. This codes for CASSRADRGDTQYF.

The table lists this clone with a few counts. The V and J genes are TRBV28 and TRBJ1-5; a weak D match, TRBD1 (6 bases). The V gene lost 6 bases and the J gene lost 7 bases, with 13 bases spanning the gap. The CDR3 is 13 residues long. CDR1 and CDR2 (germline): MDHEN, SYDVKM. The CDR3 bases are TGTGCCAGCAGGGGCAAGGGGGGACAGCCCCAGCATTTT. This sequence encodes CASRGKGGQPQHF.

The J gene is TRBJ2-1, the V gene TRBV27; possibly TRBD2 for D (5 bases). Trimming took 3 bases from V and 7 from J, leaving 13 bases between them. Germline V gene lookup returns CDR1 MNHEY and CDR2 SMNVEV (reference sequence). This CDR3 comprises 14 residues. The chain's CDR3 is CASSFIGERNEQFF. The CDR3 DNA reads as TGTGCCAGCAGTTTTATTGGGGAGCGAAATGAGCAGTTCTTC.

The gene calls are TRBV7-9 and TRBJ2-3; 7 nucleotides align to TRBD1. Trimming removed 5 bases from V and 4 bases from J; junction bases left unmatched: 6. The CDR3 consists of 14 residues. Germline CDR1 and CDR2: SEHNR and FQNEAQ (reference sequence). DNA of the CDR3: TGTGCCAGCAGCCCTAACAGGGGCCCAGATACGCAGTATTTT. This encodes CASSPNRGPDTQYF.

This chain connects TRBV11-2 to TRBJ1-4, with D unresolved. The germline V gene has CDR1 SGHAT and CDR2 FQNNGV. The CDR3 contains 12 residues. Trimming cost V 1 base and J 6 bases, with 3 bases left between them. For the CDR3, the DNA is TGTGCCAGCAGCTTAGGCTATGAAAAACTGTTTTTT. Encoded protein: CASSLGYEKLFF.

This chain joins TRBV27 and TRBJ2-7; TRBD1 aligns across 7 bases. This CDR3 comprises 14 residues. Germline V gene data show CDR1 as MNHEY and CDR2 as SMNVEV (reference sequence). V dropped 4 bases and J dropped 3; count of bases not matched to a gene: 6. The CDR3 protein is CASSSGQKNYEQYF. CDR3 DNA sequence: TGTGCCAGCAGTTCGGGACAGAAAAACTACGAGCAGTACTTC.

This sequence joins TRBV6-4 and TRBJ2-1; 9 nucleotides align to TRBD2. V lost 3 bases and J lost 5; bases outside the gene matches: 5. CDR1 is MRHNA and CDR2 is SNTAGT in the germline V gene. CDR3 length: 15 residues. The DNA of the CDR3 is TGTGCCAGCAGTGAGGTAGCGGGAGCCCACAATGAGCAGTTCTTC. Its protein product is CASSEVAGAHNEQFF.

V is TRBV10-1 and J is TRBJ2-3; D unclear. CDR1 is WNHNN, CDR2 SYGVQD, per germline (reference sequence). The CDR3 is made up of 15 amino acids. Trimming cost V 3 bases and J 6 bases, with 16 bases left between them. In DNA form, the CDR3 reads TGCGCCAGCAGTGATTCACCGATTTCTCCTGATACGCAGTATTTT. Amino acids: CASSDSPISPDTQYF.

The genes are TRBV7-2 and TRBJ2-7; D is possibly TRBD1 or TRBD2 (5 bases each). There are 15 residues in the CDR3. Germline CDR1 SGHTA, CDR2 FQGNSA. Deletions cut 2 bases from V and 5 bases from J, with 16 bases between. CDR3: CASSLSRSGPNEQYF. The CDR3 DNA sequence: TGTGCCAGCAGCTTAAGTCGTTCGGGACCGAACGAGCAGTACTTC.

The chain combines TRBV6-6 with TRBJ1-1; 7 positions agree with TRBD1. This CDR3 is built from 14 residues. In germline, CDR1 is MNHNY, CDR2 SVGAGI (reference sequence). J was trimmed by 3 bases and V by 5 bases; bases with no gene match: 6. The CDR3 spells CASSRTDRDTEAFF. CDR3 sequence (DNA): TGTGCCAGCAGTCGCACAGACAGGGACACTGAAGCTTTCTTT.

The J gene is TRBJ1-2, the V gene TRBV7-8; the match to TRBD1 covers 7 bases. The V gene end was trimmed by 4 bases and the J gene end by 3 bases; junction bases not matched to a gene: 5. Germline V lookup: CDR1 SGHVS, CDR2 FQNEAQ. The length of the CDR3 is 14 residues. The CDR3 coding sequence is TGTGCCAGCAGCTCAAAAGACAGGGACTATGGCTACACCTTC. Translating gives CASSSKDRDYGYTF.

The DNA of the CDR3 is TGCGCCAGCAGCAAGGGGACCTACAATGAGCAGTTCTTC. This gives the protein CASSKGTYNEQFF. This sequence joins TRBV4-3 and TRBJ2-1; D perhaps matches TRBD1 (5 bases). There are 13 residues in the CDR3. V was clipped by 5 bases and J by 2 bases, with 7 bases between them. Germline CDR1 is LGHNA and CDR2 is YSLEER.